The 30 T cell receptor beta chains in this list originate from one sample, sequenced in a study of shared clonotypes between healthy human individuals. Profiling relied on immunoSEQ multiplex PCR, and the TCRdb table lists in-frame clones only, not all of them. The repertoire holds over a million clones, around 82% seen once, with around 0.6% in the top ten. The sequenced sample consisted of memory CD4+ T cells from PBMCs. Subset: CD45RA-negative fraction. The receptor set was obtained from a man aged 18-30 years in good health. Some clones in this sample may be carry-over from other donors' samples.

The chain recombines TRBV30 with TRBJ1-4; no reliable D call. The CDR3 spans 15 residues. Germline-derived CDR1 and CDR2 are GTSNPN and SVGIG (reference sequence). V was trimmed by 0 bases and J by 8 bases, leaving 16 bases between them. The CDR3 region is CAWSVLSASGEKLFF. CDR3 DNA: TGTGCCTGGAGTGTACTCAGTGCGAGTGGCGAAAAACTGTTTTTT.

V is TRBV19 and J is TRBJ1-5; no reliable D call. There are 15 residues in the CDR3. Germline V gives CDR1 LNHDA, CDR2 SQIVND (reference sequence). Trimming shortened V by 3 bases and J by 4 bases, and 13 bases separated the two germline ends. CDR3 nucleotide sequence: TGTGCCAGTAGTATGCCGGCAGGTTATAATCAGCCCCAGCATTTT. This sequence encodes CASSMPAGYNQPQHF.

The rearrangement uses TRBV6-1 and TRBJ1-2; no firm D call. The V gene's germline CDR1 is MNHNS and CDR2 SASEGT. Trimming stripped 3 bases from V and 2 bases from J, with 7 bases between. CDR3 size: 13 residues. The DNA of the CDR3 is TGTGCCAGCAGTGAGGGCGGGAACTATGGCTACACCTTC. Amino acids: CASSEGGNYGYTF.

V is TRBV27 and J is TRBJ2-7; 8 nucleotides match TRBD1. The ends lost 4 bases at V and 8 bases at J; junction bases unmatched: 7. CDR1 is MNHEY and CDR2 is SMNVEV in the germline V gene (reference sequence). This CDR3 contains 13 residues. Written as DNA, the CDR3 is TGTGCCAGCAGTTACGGGACAGGCCTTAAGCAGTACTTC. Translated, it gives CASSYGTGLKQYF.

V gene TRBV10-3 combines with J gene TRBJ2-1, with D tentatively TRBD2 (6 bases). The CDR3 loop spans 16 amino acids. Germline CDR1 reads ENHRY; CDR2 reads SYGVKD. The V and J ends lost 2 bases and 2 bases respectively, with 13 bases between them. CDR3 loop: CAISEVLAGTYNEQFF. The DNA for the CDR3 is TGTGCCATCAGTGAGGTACTAGCTGGAACCTACAATGAGCAGTTCTTC.

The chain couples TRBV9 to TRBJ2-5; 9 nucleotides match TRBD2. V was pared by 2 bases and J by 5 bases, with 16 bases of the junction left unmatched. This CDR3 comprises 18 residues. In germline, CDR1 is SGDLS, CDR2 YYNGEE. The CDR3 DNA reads TGTGCCAGCAGCGTTTCGCCGGGGGCTAGCGGGAAGTGGGAGACCCAGTACTTC. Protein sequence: CASSVSPGASGKWETQYF.

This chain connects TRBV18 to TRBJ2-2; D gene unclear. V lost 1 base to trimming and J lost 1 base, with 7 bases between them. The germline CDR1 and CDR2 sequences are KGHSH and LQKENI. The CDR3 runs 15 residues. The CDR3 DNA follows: TGTGCCAGCTCACCACAGGCAGAGAACACCGGGGAGCTGTTTTTT. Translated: CASSPQAENTGELFF.

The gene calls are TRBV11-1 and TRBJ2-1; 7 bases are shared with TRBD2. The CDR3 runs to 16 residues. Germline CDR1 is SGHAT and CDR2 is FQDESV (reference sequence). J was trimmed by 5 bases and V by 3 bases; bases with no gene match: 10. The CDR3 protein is CASSLVGGRVHNEQFF. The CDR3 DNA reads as TGTGCCAGCAGCTTGGTTGGCGGGAGAGTCCACAATGAGCAGTTCTTC.

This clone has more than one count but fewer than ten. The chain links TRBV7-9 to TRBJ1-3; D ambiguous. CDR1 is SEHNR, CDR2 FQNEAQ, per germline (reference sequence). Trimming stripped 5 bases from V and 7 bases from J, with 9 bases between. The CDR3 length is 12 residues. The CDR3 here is CASSPPSNTIYF. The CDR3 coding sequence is TGTGCCAGCAGCCCACCGTCGAACACCATATATTTT.

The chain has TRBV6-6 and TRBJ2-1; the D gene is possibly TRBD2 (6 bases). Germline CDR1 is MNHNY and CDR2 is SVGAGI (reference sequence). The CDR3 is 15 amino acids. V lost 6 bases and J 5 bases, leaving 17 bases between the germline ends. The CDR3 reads CASSLLGGANNEQFF. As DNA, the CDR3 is TGTGCCAGCAGCCTACTTGGCGGGGCTAACAATGAGCAGTTCTTC.

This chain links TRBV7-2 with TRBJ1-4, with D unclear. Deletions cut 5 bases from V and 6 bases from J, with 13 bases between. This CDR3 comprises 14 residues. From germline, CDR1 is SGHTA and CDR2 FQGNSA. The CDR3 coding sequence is TGTGCCAGCAGCCCTCAACTTGGGTATGAAAAACTGTTTTTT. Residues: CASSPQLGYEKLFF.

CDR3 in amino acids: CSVDGTSGLYNEQFF. The CDR3 nucleotides are TGCAGCGTTGATGGGACTAGCGGGCTCTACAATGAGCAGTTCTTC. This sequence joins TRBV29-1 and TRBJ2-1; TRBD2 agrees at 12 bases. After removal of 3 bases from V and 3 bases from J, the junction contained 3 bases not matched to a gene. From germline, CDR1 is SQVTM and CDR2 ANQGSEA. The CDR3 covers 15 residues.

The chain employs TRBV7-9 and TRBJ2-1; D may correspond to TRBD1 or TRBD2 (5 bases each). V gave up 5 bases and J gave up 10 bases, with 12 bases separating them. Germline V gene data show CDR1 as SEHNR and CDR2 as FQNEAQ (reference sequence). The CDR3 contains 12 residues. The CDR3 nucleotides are TGTGCCAGCAGCCTAGAGGGGCGCGAGCAGTTCTTC. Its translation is CASSLEGREQFF.

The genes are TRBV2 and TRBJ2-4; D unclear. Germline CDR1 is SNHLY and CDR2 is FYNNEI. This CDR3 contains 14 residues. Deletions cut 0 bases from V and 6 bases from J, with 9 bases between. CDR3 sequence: CASSEARSANIQYF. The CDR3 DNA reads TGTGCCAGCAGTGAAGCGCGTTCAGCAAACATTCAGTACTTC.

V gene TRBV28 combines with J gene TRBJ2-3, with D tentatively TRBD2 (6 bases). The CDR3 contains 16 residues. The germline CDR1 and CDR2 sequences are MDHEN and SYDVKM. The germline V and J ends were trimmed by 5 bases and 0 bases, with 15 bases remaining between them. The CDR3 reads CASSTGTGPSTDTQYF. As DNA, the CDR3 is TGTGCCAGCAGTACCGGGACTGGGCCTAGCACAGATACGCAGTATTTT.

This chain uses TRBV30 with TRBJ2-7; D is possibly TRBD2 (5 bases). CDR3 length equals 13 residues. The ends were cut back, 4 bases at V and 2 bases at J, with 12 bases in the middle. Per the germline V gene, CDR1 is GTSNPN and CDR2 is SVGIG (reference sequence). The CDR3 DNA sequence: TGTGCCTGGAAGTCACCGGGAACCTACGAGCAGTACTTC. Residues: CAWKSPGTYEQYF.

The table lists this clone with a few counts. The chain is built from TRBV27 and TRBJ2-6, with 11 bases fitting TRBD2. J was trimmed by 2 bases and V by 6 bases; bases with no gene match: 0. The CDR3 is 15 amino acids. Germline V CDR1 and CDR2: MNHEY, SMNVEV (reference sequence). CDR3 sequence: CASRLAGAGANVLTF. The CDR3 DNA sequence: TGTGCCAGCAGACTAGCGGGAGCTGGGGCCAACGTCCTGACTTTC.

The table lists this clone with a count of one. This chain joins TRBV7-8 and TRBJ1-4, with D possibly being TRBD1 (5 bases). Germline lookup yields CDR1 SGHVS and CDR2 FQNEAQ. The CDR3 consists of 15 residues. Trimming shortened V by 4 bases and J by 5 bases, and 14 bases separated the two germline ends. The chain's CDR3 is CASSSSGGENEKLFF. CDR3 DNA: TGTGCCAGCAGCTCAAGCGGAGGGGAGAATGAAAAACTGTTTTTT. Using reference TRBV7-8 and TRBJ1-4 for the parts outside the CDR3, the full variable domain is GAGVSQSPRYKVAKRGQDVALRCDPISGHVSLFWYQQALGQGPEFLTYFQNEAQLDKSGLPSDRFFAERPEGSVSTLKIQRTQQEDSAVYLCASSSSGGENEKLFFGSGTQLSVL.

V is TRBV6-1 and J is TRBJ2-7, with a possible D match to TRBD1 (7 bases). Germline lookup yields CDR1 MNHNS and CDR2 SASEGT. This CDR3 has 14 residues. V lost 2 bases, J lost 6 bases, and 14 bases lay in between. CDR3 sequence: CASSEQGGTLEQYF. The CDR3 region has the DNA TGTGCCAGCAGTGAACAGGGGGGAACACTCGAGCAGTACTTC.

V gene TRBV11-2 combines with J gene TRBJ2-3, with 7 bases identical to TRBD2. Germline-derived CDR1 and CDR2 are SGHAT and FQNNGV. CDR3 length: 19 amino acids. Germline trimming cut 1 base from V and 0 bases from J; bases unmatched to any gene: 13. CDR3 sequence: CASSLGASGTLSSTDTQYF. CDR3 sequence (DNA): TGTGCCAGCAGCTTAGGGGCTAGCGGTACCTTGTCTAGCACAGATACGCAGTATTTT.

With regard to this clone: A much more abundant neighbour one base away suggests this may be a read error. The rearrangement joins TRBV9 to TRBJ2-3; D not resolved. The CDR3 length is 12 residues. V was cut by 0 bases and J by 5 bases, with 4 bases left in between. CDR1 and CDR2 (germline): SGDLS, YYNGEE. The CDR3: CASSVVQDTQYF. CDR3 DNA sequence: TGTGCCAGCAGCGTAGTACAAGATACGCAGTATTTT. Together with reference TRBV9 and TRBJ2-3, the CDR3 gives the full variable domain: DSGVTQTPKHLITATGQRVTLRCSPRSGDLSVYWYQQSLDQGLQFLIQYYNGEERAKGNILERFSAQQFPDLHSELNLSSLELGDSALYFCASSVVQDTQYFGPGTRLTVL.

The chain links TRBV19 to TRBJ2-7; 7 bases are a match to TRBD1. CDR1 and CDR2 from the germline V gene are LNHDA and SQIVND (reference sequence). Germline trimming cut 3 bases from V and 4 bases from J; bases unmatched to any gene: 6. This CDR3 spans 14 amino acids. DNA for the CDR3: TGTGCCAGTAGTATGACAGGGAAACGGTACGAGCAGTACTTC. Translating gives CASSMTGKRYEQYF.

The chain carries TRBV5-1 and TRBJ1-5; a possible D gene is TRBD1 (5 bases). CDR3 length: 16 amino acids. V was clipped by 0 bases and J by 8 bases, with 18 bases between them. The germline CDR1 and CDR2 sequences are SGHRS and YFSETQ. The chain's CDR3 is CASSLGGTGGGEPQHF. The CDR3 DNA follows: TGCGCCAGCAGCTTGGGTGGGACCGGTGGCGGTGAGCCCCAGCATTTT.

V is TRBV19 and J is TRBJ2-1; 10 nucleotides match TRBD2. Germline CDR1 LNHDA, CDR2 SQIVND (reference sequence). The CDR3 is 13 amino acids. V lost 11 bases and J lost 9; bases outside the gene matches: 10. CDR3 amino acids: CASTTTSGSEQFF. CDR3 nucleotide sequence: TGTGCCTCCACTACGACTAGCGGGTCTGAGCAGTTCTTC.

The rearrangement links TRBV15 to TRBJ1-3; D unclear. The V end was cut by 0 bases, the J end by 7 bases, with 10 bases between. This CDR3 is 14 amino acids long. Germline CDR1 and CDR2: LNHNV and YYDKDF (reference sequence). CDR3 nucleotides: TGTGCCACCAGCAGAGACGGCAGAGGGAACACCATATATTTT. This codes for CATSRDGRGNTIYF.

CDR3 DNA sequence: TGTGCCAGCACTATAAACGGGAGGTGGCAAGAGACCCAGTACTTC. Its translation is CASTINGRWQETQYF. V is TRBV2 and J is TRBJ2-5, with 7 bases identical to TRBD2. V lost 7 bases and J lost 2; bases outside the gene matches: 10. The CDR3 is 15 amino acids. The V gene's germline CDR1 is SNHLY and CDR2 FYNNEI.

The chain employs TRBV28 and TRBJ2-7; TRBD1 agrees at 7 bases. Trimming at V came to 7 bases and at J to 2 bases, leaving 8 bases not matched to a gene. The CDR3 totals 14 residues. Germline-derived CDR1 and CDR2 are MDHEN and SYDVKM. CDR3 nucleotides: TGTGCCAGCAACTATCGGGACAGAACCTACGAGCAGTACTTC. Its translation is CASNYRDRTYEQYF.

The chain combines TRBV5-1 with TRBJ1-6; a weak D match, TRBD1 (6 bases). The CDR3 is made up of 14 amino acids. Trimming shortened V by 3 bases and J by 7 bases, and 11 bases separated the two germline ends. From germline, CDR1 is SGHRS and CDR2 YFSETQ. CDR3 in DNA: TGCGCCAGCAGCTCGGACAGTTCAAATTCACCCCTCCACTTT. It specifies CASSSDSSNSPLHF.

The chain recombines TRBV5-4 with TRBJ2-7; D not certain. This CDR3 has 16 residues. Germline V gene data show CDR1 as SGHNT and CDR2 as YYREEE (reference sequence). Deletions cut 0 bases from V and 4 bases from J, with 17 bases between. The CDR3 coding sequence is TGTGCCAGCAGCTTGGGCCATCCACTGGAGATATACGAGCAGTACTTC. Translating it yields CASSLGHPLEIYEQYF.

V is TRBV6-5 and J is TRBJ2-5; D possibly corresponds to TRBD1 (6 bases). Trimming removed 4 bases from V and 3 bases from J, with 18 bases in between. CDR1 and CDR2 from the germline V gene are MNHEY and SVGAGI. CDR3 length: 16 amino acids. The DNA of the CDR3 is TGTGCCAGCAGTTCTTTGAACAGGGACGGGGAAGAGACCCAGTACTTC. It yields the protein CASSSLNRDGEETQYF.